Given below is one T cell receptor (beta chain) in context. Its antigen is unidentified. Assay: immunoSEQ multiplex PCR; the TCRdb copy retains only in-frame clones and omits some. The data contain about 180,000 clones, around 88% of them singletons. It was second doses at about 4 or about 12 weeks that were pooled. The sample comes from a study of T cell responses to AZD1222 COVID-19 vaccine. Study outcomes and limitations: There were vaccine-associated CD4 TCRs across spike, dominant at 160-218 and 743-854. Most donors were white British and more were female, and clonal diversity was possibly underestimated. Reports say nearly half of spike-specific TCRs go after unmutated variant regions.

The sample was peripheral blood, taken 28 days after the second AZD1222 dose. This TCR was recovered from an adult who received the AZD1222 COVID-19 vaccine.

Written as DNA, the CDR3 is TGTGCCAGCAGCCTCGTCCACAGCGGGGAGCCCCAGCATTTT. Translating it yields CASSLVHSGEPQHF. V usage is TRBV7-9 and J usage is TRBJ1-5, with D uncertain. Trimming took 5 bases from V and 8 from J, leaving 16 bases between them. The germline V gene has CDR1 SEHNR and CDR2 FQNEAQ (reference sequence). The CDR3 sequence is 14 residues long. Together with reference TRBV7-9 and TRBJ1-5, the CDR3 gives the full variable domain: DTGVSQNPRHKITKRGQNVTFRCDPISEHNRLYWYRQTLGQGPEFLTYFQNEAQLEKSRLLSDRFSAERPKGSFSTLEIQRTEQGDSAMYLCASSLVHSGEPQHFGDGTRLSIL.